This T cell receptor beta chain came from a study of T cell responses to AZD1222 COVID-19 vaccine. V was trimmed by 1 base and J by 0 bases, leaving 13 bases between them. The CDR3 consists of 17 residues. CDR1 is WSHSY, CDR2 SAAADI, per germline. Study-level points and caveats: Close to half of all spike-specific TCRs reportedly target regions of the variants that are unmutated. Spike was spanned by vaccine-associated CD4 TCRs, which were dominant at 160-218 and 743-854. Donors were chiefly white British, with a greater number of females, and clonal diversity was perhaps underestimated. Of the AZD1222 recipients, only five or six were seropositive at baseline.

The data were produced by immunoSEQ multiplex PCR, yet TCRdb's version contains in-frame clones alone and is incomplete. The sample comprises 100,000 to 150,000 clones, 93% of which are singletons, and approximately 5% rests with the top ten. This clone occurred once. Antigen unknown. Sequenced here: peripheral blood, sampled 28 days after the second AZD1222 dose. This chain links TRBV10-2 with TRBJ1-5; D possibly corresponds to TRBD1 (6 bases). The sequence was obtained from an adult who received the AZD1222 COVID-19 vaccine. CDR3 sequence: CASSEWTATYSNQPQHF. In nucleotides, the CDR3 is TGCGCCAGCAGTGAGTGGACAGCCACCTATAGCAATCAGCCCCAGCATTTT.